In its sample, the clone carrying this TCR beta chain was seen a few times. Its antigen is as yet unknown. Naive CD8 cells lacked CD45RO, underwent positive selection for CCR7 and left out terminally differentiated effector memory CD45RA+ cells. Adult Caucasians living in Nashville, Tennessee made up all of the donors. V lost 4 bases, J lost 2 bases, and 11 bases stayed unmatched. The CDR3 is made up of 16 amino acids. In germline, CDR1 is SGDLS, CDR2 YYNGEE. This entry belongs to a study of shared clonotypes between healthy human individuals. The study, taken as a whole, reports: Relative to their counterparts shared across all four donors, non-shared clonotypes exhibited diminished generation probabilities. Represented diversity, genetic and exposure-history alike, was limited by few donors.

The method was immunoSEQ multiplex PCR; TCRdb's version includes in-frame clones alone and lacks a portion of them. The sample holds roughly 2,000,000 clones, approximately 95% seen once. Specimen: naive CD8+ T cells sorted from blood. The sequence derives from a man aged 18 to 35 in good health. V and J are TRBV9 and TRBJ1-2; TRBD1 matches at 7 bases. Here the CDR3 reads CASSPRDRGQNYGYTF. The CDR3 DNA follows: TGTGCCAGCAGCCCGCGGGATCGGGGACAGAACTATGGCTACACCTTC.